This T cell receptor (beta chain) was identified during a study of blood T cell repertoires in COVID-19. Study details: COVID-19 samples, acute and convalescent, were from the United States, Italy and Spain. Sources were T cells, B-cell-depleted T cells, or PBMCs; the material itself was cDNA or gDNA.

V shed 2 bases and J shed 4 bases, with 6 bases lying between them. Germline-derived CDR1 and CDR2 are MNHEY and SVGAGI. This CDR3 region has 13 residues. As for this clone: This sample includes further DNA sequences coding for the same CDR3.

Methods used by the authors: Amplification with reference gene primers provided the estimates of nucleated cell counts. Here immunoSEQ multiplex PCR was the method, and the copy in TCRdb shows in-frame clones only, minus some. V, J and clone size reflect that table, while D and trimming were determined from the DNA. The sample carries about 54,000 clones, 75% to 85% recorded once. This clonotype was obtained from a woman in her sixties or seventies with acute or convalescent COVID-19. The sequenced sample consisted of peripheral blood. V and J are TRBV6-5 and TRBJ1-5; the D is unclear. CDR3 protein: CASSYRGNQPQHF. In DNA, the CDR3 is TGTGCCAGCAGTTACCGGGGAAATCAGCCCCAGCATTTT.